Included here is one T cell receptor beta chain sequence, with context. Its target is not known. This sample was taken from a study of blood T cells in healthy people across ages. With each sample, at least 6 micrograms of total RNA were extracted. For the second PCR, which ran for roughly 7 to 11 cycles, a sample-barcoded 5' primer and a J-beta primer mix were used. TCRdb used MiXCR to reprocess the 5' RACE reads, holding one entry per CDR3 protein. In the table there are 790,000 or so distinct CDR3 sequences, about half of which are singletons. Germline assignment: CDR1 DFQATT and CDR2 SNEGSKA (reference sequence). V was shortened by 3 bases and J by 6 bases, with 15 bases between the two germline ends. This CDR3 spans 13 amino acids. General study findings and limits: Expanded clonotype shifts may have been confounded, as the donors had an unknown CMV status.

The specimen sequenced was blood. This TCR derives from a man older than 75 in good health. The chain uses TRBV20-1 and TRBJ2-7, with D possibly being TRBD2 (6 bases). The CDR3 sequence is CSASPGGFSEQYF. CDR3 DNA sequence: TGCAGTGCTAGTCCCGGGGGTTTCTCCGAGCAGTACTTC.